The T cell receptor (beta chain) under discussion was sequenced for a study of blood T cell repertoires in COVID-19. Across the whole study: Samples came from the United States, Italy and Spain, spanning acute and convalescent COVID-19. The analysed material was cDNA or gDNA that came from T cells, B-cell-depleted T cells, or PBMCs.

The CDR3 consists of 14 residues. Per germline, CDR1 MNHEY and CDR2 SVGEGT. Trimming took 2 bases from V and 4 from J; bases not matched to a gene: 2. Only in-frame clones appear in the TCRdb table, and some are missing; sequencing was by immunoSEQ multiplex PCR. The data hold 120,000 to 150,000 clones, with approximately 84% observed a single time. The rearrangement links TRBV6-2 or TRBV6-3 to TRBJ2-7; 10 bases agree with TRBD1. This TCR was sampled from a human donor with acute or convalescent COVID-19. The donor label of this sample is uncertain. The sample comprised peripheral blood. CDR3 loop: CASSYGTGVYEQYF. For the CDR3, the DNA is TGTGCCAGCAGTTACGGGACAGGGGTGTACGAGCAGTACTTC.